This T cell receptor (beta chain) was identified during a study of CD8 T cells in Susac syndrome. The V and J ends lost 2 bases and 4 bases, in that order; junction bases with no gene match: 4. Germline V gene lookup returns CDR1 MNHEY and CDR2 SVGAGI. The CDR3 contains 16 residues. When the RNA was reverse transcribed, random hexamers were used with an input of about 0.45 to 1 ug. Using its own MiXCR run on the immunoSEQ multiplex PCR reads, TCRdb lists one record per CDR3 protein. The sample has some 150,000 distinct CDR3 sequences, about 95% seen once. The multiple sclerosis controls comprised treatment-naive patients whose relapsing-remitting disease was stable or active. Study results and limitations: The study conceded that its TCR sequencing and HLA analysis involved relatively few individuals.

A word on this clonotype: Antigen unknown.

The material sequenced was CD8+ T cells from PBMCs. This sequence was found in a human donor with multiple sclerosis. The chain couples TRBV6-5 to TRBJ2-3, with 12 nucleotides matching TRBD2. This CDR3 is CASSYGLAGGADTQYF. The DNA of the CDR3 is TGTGCCAGCAGTTACGGGCTAGCGGGGGGGGCAGATACGCAGTATTTT.